These T cell receptor beta chains were read from a single sample in a study of blood T cells in healthy people across ages. TCRdb reprocessed the 5' RACE reads via MiXCR and lists one record per CDR3 protein. Of some 1.1 million distinct CDR3 sequences listed, roughly two fifths are singletons. The sequenced sample was blood. These receptors were taken from a man aged 18 to 35 in good health. Each CDR3 is given with its conserved first and last residue. Fields, in order: D gene, V gene, clone size, J gene, CDR3 DNA, CDR3 protein. A D gene is named only where the DNA matches it firmly. Not every row has a clone size; where given, it reads once, few, many or a size class.

D: TRBD1; V: TRBV4-1; size: few; J: TRBJ1-2; DNA: TGCGCCAGCAGCCCAGGGGGCGCGCCTGGCTACACCTTC; CDR3: CASSPGGAPGYTF
D: NA; V: TRBV7-2; size: NA; J: TRBJ1-1; DNA: TGTGCCAGCAGCTTAGGACTCAAGAACACTGAAGCTTTCTTT; CDR3: CASSLGLKNTEAFF
D: NA; V: TRBV10-2; size: few; J: TRBJ2-5; DNA: TGCGCCAGCAGAGAAGGGACCCCCCAAGAGACCCAGTACTTC; CDR3: CASREGTPQETQYF
D: NA; V: TRBV12-3/TRBV12-4; size: NA; J: TRBJ1-2; DNA: TGTGCCAGCAGTTTAAGGCGACGGGGTCGCTATGGCTACACCTTC; CDR3: CASSLRRRGRYGYTF
D: NA; V: TRBV12-3/TRBV12-4; size: NA; J: TRBJ1-2; DNA: TGTGCCAGCAGTCCCACCGGTTTTGGCTATGGCTACACCTTC; CDR3: CASSPTGFGYGYTF
D: NA; V: TRBV18; size: NA; J: TRBJ2-6; DNA: TGTGCCAGCTCACCAAGGGCAGGGGCCAGCTCTGGGGCCAACGTCCTGACTTTC; CDR3: CASSPRAGASSGANVLTF
D: NA; V: TRBV20-1; size: few; J: TRBJ2-3; DNA: TGCAGTGCTAGAGACGGCTCTTCTTTCACAGATACGCAGTATTTT; CDR3: CSARDGSSFTDTQYF
D: TRBD2; V: TRBV27; size: NA; J: TRBJ2-1; DNA: TGTGCCAGCAGTTTAGGGACTAGCGGGAACTACAATGAGCAGTTCTTC; CDR3: CASSLGTSGNYNEQFF
D: NA; V: TRBV20-1; size: few; J: TRBJ2-7; DNA: TGCAGTGCTAGAGGGGCCCTCTACGAGCAGTACTTC; CDR3: CSARGALYEQYF
D: NA; V: TRBV9; size: NA; J: TRBJ2-1; DNA: TGTGCCAGCAGCGTAGGTTCGAGACGAGCCGGATTTGATGAGCAGTTCTTC; CDR3: CASSVGSRRAGFDEQFF
D: TRBD1; V: TRBV4-2; size: few; J: TRBJ2-7; DNA: TGTGCCAGCAGCCAAGAGCCACAGGGGCTTCCCTACGAGCAGTACTTC; CDR3: CASSQEPQGLPYEQYF
D: TRBD1; V: TRBV9; size: few; J: TRBJ1-5; DNA: TGTGCCAGCAGTTCGGGACAGAGTTTCAATCAGCCCCAGCATTTT; CDR3: CASSSGQSFNQPQHF
D: NA; V: TRBV5-1; size: few; J: TRBJ1-1; DNA: TGCGCCAGCAGCTCCTTAGGGGGAACTGAGGAAGCTTTCTTT; CDR3: CASSSLGGTEEAFF
D: TRBD2; V: TRBV6-5; size: NA; J: TRBJ2-1; DNA: TGTGCCAGCAGTTACGGTGCAGGGAGGGATGAGCAGTTCTTC; CDR3: CASSYGAGRDEQFF
D: TRBD1; V: TRBV10-3; size: NA; J: TRBJ2-7; DNA: TGTGCCATCAGTGACCCGGGACAGGGGTACTACGAGCAGTACTTC; CDR3: CAISDPGQGYYEQYF
D: NA; V: TRBV20-1; size: NA; J: TRBJ1-2; DNA: TGCAGTGCTAGAGGTGTCTATCCCGCGGCGGATGGCTACACCTTC; CDR3: CSARGVYPAADGYTF
D: NA; V: TRBV20-1; size: NA; J: TRBJ2-7; DNA: TGCAGTGCTACTGAGGAGCGGTTGAAGACCGAGCAGTACTTC; CDR3: CSATEERLKTEQYF
D: TRBD2; V: TRBV9; size: NA; J: TRBJ2-1; DNA: TGTGCCAGCAGCGTAGGAGCGGGGATACGCAATGAGCAGTTCTTC; CDR3: CASSVGAGIRNEQFF
D: NA; V: TRBV20-1; size: few; J: TRBJ2-1; DNA: TGCAGTGCCACACTGGAGGGGAGAGCGTTTGGCAATGAGCAGTTCTTC; CDR3: CSATLEGRAFGNEQFF
D: TRBD1; V: TRBV20-1; size: NA; J: TRBJ1-2; DNA: TGCAGTGCTAGTAAGAATACAGGGGATCTCTATGGCTACACCTTC; CDR3: CSASKNTGDLYGYTF
D: NA; V: TRBV7-9; size: NA; J: TRBJ2-1; DNA: TGTGCCAGCAGCTTAAGGGTACCTGATGGGCAGTTCTTC; CDR3: CASSLRVPDGQFF
D: NA; V: TRBV6-5; size: few; J: TRBJ1-2; DNA: TGTGCCAGCAGCTCCGTGGCTTTGGGTGGCTACACCTTC; CDR3: CASSSVALGGYTF
D: NA; V: TRBV6-5; size: NA; J: TRBJ2-7; DNA: TGTGCCAGCAGTTCTACGGACGTTGGCTCCTACGAGCAGTACTTC; CDR3: CASSSTDVGSYEQYF
D: NA; V: TRBV21-1; size: NA; J: TRBJ2-5; DNA: TGTGCCAGCAGCAAAGGACTCACGAGGGAGACCCAGTACTTC; CDR3: CASSKGLTRETQYF
D: NA; V: TRBV11-3; size: once; J: TRBJ2-6; DNA: TGTGCCAGCAGCGAGCCGGGAGCACTCTCTGGGGCCAACGTCCTGACTTTC; CDR3: CASSEPGALSGANVLTF
D: NA; V: TRBV5-1; size: few; J: TRBJ1-1; DNA: TGCGCCAGCAGCAACCGGACAGTTGGAGCTTTCTTT; CDR3: CASSNRTVGAFF
D: NA; V: TRBV6-2/TRBV6-3; size: NA; J: TRBJ1-5; DNA: TGTGCCAGCAGCAGTTCCGGGACATTATTTCAGCCCCAGCATTTT; CDR3: CASSSSGTLFQPQHF
D: NA; V: TRBV2; size: NA; J: TRBJ1-5; DNA: TGTGCCAGCAGTGGGGGCTTGGGCAGTTCAAATCAGCCCCAGCATTTT; CDR3: CASSGGLGSSNQPQHF
D: NA; V: TRBV5-1; size: NA; J: TRBJ1-5; DNA: TGCGCCAGCAGCTTGGTCCAGGGCAGTCAGCCCCAGCATTTT; CDR3: CASSLVQGSQPQHF
D: NA; V: TRBV5-1; size: few; J: TRBJ2-7; DNA: TGCGCCAGCAGCTGGGCGACAGGTAACTCCTACGAGCAGTACTTC; CDR3: CASSWATGNSYEQYF
D: NA; V: TRBV7-9; size: few; J: TRBJ1-2; DNA: TGTGCCAGCACATCTGACAGGACCAGGCGCTATGGCTACACCTTC; CDR3: CASTSDRTRRYGYTF
D: TRBD2; V: TRBV7-9; size: NA; J: TRBJ2-7; DNA: TGTGCCAGCAGGCTAGAGGCTAGCGGGGCCTATGAGCAGTACTTC; CDR3: CASRLEASGAYEQYF
D: NA; V: TRBV6-2/TRBV6-3; size: NA; J: TRBJ1-1; DNA: TGTGCCAGCAGTTCACCTTGGGGGGGCACTGAAGCTTTCTTT; CDR3: CASSSPWGGTEAFF
D: TRBD2; V: TRBV6-1; size: few; J: TRBJ2-7; DNA: TGTGCCAGCAGAGGAGGGGAGGGAACCTACGAGCAGTACTTC; CDR3: CASRGGEGTYEQYF
D: NA; V: TRBV29-1; size: many; J: TRBJ2-3; DNA: TGCAGCGTATCGACAGGATCTCTAGATACGCAGTATTTT; CDR3: CSVSTGSLDTQYF
D: TRBD2; V: TRBV20-1; size: few; J: TRBJ2-1; DNA: TGCAGTGCTAGAACCAGCGGGGTCACGTCCTACAATGAGCAGTTCTTC; CDR3: CSARTSGVTSYNEQFF
D: NA; V: TRBV7-9; size: NA; J: TRBJ2-3; DNA: TGTGCCAGCAGCTTAGCGTCGCGTTCAGATACGCAGTATTTT; CDR3: CASSLASRSDTQYF
D: NA; V: TRBV9; size: NA; J: TRBJ1-6; DNA: TGTGCCAGCAGCGTAGATGTGGGCCCCCTCCACTTT; CDR3: CASSVDVGPLHF
D: TRBD1; V: TRBV7-9; size: few; J: TRBJ1-1; DNA: TGTGCCAGCAGCCCACGACAGGGGCGAGCCCGAGGCACTGAAGCTTTCTTT; CDR3: CASSPRQGRARGTEAFF
D: NA; V: TRBV7-8; size: NA; J: TRBJ2-7; DNA: TGTGCCAGCAGCTTAGGGGCAAACTACGAGCAGTACTTC; CDR3: CASSLGANYEQYF
D: NA; V: TRBV10-3; size: many; J: TRBJ2-7; DNA: TGTGCCATCAGTGAGATCGGACGGTCCTACGAGCAGTACTTC; CDR3: CAISEIGRSYEQYF
D: NA; V: TRBV12-3/TRBV12-4; size: NA; J: TRBJ2-7; DNA: TGTGCCAGCAGTTTTTTGGGTAACCCGGAGGAGCAGTACTTC; CDR3: CASSFLGNPEEQYF
D: NA; V: TRBV5-5; size: NA; J: TRBJ1-2; DNA: TGTGCCAGCAGCTTAATCCCAGGGAATAACTATGGCTACACCTTC; CDR3: CASSLIPGNNYGYTF
D: NA; V: TRBV7-3; size: NA; J: TRBJ1-5; DNA: TGTGCCAGCAGGATCCATAGCAATCAGCCCCAGCATTTT; CDR3: CASRIHSNQPQHF
D: NA; V: TRBV5-1; size: NA; J: TRBJ2-1; DNA: TGCGCCAGCAGCTTGGCCTTTGTAGGCAATGAGCAGTTCTTC; CDR3: CASSLAFVGNEQFF
D: NA; V: TRBV4-1; size: once; J: TRBJ2-6; DNA: TGCGCCAGCAGCCCTCTATCGGGGCTCTCTGGGGCCAACGTCCTGACTTTC; CDR3: CASSPLSGLSGANVLTF
D: TRBD2; V: TRBV12-3/TRBV12-4; size: NA; J: TRBJ2-3; DNA: TGTGCCAGCAGAGGGCCCCACCGGGGGGTGTCAGATACGCAGTATTTT; CDR3: CASRGPHRGVSDTQYF
D: NA; V: TRBV13; size: NA; J: TRBJ1-2; DNA: TGTGCCAGCAGCTTAACCTACTATGGCTACACCTTC; CDR3: CASSLTYYGYTF
D: TRBD2; V: TRBV9; size: NA; J: TRBJ2-3; DNA: TGTGCCAGCAGCGCTATAGCGGGGGACTACACAGATACGCAGTATTTT; CDR3: CASSAIAGDYTDTQYF
D: NA; V: TRBV18; size: NA; J: TRBJ2-7; DNA: TGTGCCAGCTCACCAGGTCATGGCGAGCAGTACTTC; CDR3: CASSPGHGEQYF
D: NA; V: TRBV4-1; size: NA; J: TRBJ1-1; DNA: TGCGCCAGCAGCCCACTGCCGGGACTTTGGCTTGTGGCTTTCTTT; CDR3: CASSPLPGLWLVAFF
D: TRBD2; V: TRBV18; size: NA; J: TRBJ2-2; DNA: TGTGCCAGCTCACCGGGACTAGCGCAGAGGGAGCTGTTTTTT; CDR3: CASSPGLAQRELFF
D: NA; V: TRBV2; size: few; J: TRBJ1-6; DNA: TGTGCCAGCAGGGAGACGGACAGTAATTCACCCCTCCACTTT; CDR3: CASRETDSNSPLHF
D: NA; V: TRBV7-2; size: NA; J: TRBJ1-5; DNA: TGTGCCAGCAGCTTTACGGACAATCAGCCCCAGCATTTT; CDR3: CASSFTDNQPQHF
D: TRBD2; V: TRBV4-1; size: NA; J: TRBJ2-1; DNA: TGCGCCAGCAGCCAGACTAGCGGGGCTTACAATGAGCAGTTCTTC; CDR3: CASSQTSGAYNEQFF
D: NA; V: TRBV7-9; size: NA; J: TRBJ1-1; DNA: TGTGCCAGCAGCCAAACGGGGGTAGGGACTGAAGCTTTCTTT; CDR3: CASSQTGVGTEAFF
D: TRBD1; V: TRBV29-1; size: few; J: TRBJ2-2; DNA: TGCAGCGTTGAAGTCCTGGACAGGGGGGTTGTCGGGGAGCTGTTTTTT; CDR3: CSVEVLDRGVVGELFF
D: TRBD1; V: TRBV15; size: NA; J: TRBJ2-5; DNA: TGTGCCACCAGCAGAGATTTAGGGGACAGGGACAATGAGCAGTACTTC; CDR3: CATSRDLGDRDNEQYF
D: NA; V: TRBV20-1; size: NA; J: TRBJ1-1; DNA: TGCAGTGCTACCCCGGGACAGAACACTGAAGCTTTCTTT; CDR3: CSATPGQNTEAFF